Listed below are T cell receptor beta chains from one sample, sequenced in a study of identical twins. TCRdb reanalysed the 5' RACE reads using MiXCR and keeps one entry per CDR3 protein. The sample consists of some 760,000 distinct CDR3 sequences, approximately 18% of them appearing once. The data were also submitted as part of a second study, on T cells expressing NK-cell markers.

Sequenced material: PBMCs. All receptors come from a woman aged 18 to 35 in good health. The CDR3 runs from the conserved cysteine through the conserved F or W. The order of the fields is D gene, V gene, clone size, J gene, CDR3 DNA, CDR3 protein. A D gene is named only where the DNA matches it firmly. Size values are once, few and many counts, or a class for expanded clones, and some rows have none.

TRBD1,TRBV9,NA,TRBJ2-7,TGTGCCAGCAGCTTAACCGGGACAGAATCCTACGAGCAGTACTTC,CASSLTGTESYEQYF
TRBD2,TRBV12-3/TRBV12-4,few,TRBJ2-5,TGTGCCAGCAGTGTGACCCCCGGGACTAGTGAAGAGACCCAGTACTTC,CASSVTPGTSEETQYF
TRBD2,TRBV10-1,NA,TRBJ2-1,TGCGCCAGCAGTTCTAGCGGGATCTCCTACAATGAGCAGTTCTTC,CASSSSGISYNEQFF
NA,TRBV18,few,TRBJ2-3,TGTGCCAGCTCACCGCGGACCAGGAACGAAGATACGCAGTATTTT,CASSPRTRNEDTQYF
NA,TRBV6-1,NA,TRBJ2-7,TGTGCCAGCAGTGACAGGGCCTACTACGAGCAGTACTTC,CASSDRAYYEQYF
NA,TRBV12-3/TRBV12-4,many,TRBJ1-2,TGTGCCAGCAGTTTACGTGAGGGAAACTATGGCTACACCTTC,CASSLREGNYGYTF
NA,TRBV20-1,NA,TRBJ2-1,TGCAGTGCTATGCAAGCCGGAGTTTCCTACAATGAGCAGTTCTTC,CSAMQAGVSYNEQFF
TRBD1,TRBV5-1,NA,TRBJ2-7,TGCGCCAGCAGCTTGGTCATGACAGGGGGCAACTCACCCTACGAGCAGTACTTC,CASSLVMTGGNSPYEQYF
NA,TRBV20-1,few,TRBJ2-5,TGCAGTGGGATCCGGGTCCTAAAAGAGACCCAGTACTTC,CSGIRVLKETQYF
NA,TRBV11-2,NA,TRBJ2-1,TGTGCCAGCAGCTCCCGGCTAGGGATAGGTCTTTGGGAGCAGTTCTTC,CASSSRLGIGLWEQFF
TRBD1,TRBV20-1,NA,TRBJ1-6,TGCAGTGCTGGTCGACAGGGTTCCTATAATTCACCCCTCCACTTT,CSAGRQGSYNSPLHF
NA,TRBV29-1,NA,TRBJ2-3,TGCAGCGTTGGACTGTTTAGCACAGATACGCAGTATTTT,CSVGLFSTDTQYF
NA,TRBV20-1,few,TRBJ2-3,TGCAGTGCTTATGGACAGTCCACAGATACGCAGTATTTT,CSAYGQSTDTQYF
NA,TRBV5-1,few,TRBJ2-3,TGCGCCAGCAGCCCTGGTGACGATACGCAGTATTTT,CASSPGDDTQYF
NA,TRBV12-3/TRBV12-4,NA,TRBJ2-1,TGTGCCAGCAGCTCCGGGTCCCTCCGTGGGTATGAGCAGTTCTTC,CASSSGSLRGYEQFF
NA,TRBV20-1,NA,TRBJ2-7,TGCAGTGCTTTCCAAGCGGGCCAGAACTACGAGCAGTACTTC,CSAFQAGQNYEQYF
NA,TRBV4-3,few,TRBJ2-3,TGCGCCAGCAGCCGGAGTGTGGGGGTGGCAGATACGCAGTATTTT,CASSRSVGVADTQYF
TRBD2,TRBV5-1,few,TRBJ2-1,TGCGCCAGCAGCACGACCGGGACTAGCGGGGACAATGAGCAGTTCTTC,CASSTTGTSGDNEQFF
TRBD1,TRBV7-9,NA,TRBJ1-6,TGTGCCAGCAGCTTAGGAAAGGGACAGGGCTATAATTCACCCCTCCACTTT,CASSLGKGQGYNSPLHF
TRBD1,TRBV12-3/TRBV12-4,NA,TRBJ1-1,TGTGCCAGCAGCCCCCCGACAGGGTTCGAAGCTTTCTTT,CASSPPTGFEAFF
NA,TRBV21-1,NA,TRBJ1-5,TGTGCCAGCACCGCCTACAGGGGAGGGCAGCCCCAGCATTTT,CASTAYRGGQPQHF
NA,TRBV20-1,few,TRBJ2-3,TGCAGTGCTAGTTACGGCACAGATACGCAGTATTTT,CSASYGTDTQYF
TRBD2,TRBV11-2,NA,TRBJ2-1,TGTGCCAGCAGCTTCCTACTAGCGGGGTTGAATGAGCAGTTCTTC,CASSFLLAGLNEQFF
NA,TRBV29-1,few,TRBJ2-5,TGCAGCGGGGGGGGGCACGTCGAGGAGACCCAGTACTTC,CSGGGHVEETQYF
NA,TRBV20-1,NA,TRBJ1-1,TGCAGTGCTAACGGCAAGGGTACTGAAGCTTTCTTT,CSANGKGTEAFF
NA,TRBV21-1,NA,TRBJ2-5,TGTGCCAGCAGCAGTAAACGAAGGGACGGGACCCAGTACTTC,CASSSKRRDGTQYF
TRBD2,TRBV24-1,few,TRBJ2-1,TGTGCCACTGGGACTAGCAGTTCCAATGAGCAGTTCTTC,CATGTSSSNEQFF
NA,TRBV7-6,NA,TRBJ2-1,TGTGCCAGCAGCTCCGTCGGCTATCCTCGCAATGAGCAGTTCTTC,CASSSVGYPRNEQFF